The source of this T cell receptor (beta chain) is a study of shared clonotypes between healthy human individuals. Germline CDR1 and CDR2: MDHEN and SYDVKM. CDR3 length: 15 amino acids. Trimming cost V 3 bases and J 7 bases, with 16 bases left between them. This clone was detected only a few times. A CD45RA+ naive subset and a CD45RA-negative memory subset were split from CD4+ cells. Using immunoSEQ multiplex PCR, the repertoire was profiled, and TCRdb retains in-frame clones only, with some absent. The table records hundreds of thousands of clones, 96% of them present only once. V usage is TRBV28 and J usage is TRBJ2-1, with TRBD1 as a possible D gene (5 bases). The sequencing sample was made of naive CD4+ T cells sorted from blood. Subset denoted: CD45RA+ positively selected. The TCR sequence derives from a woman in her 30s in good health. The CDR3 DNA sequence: TGTGCCAGCAGTTTCTCTCGGACAAGCACTAATGAGCAGTTCTTC. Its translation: CASSFSRTSTNEQFF.